The text below deals with one TCR beta chain. The antigen is not known. Documented time point: late sampling 161 to 241 days after vaccination in a few convalescent patients. Treatment specified: roughly ten-day PBMC culture with coronavirus spike peptide pools or control peptides (ViraFEST assay). Medium was half-exchanged with fresh IL-2 medium on days 3 and 7. The entry originates in a study of vaccination and CD4 T cells after COVID-19. Overall study context: Overlapping SARS-CoV-2, HCoV-NL63, HCoV-OC43 and HCoV-229E spike peptides stimulated the cells. Each control was exposed to a CEFX pool, an HIV-1 Nef pool, or no peptide at all. Study results and caveats: In convalescent patients, a median roughly 90% of reactive clones appeared only post-vaccination.

Germline CDR1 reads MNHEY; CDR2 reads SVGAGI. CDR3 length: 15 residues. V dropped 0 bases and J dropped 9; count of bases not matched to a gene: 3. With the Oncomine TCR Beta short-read assay, DNA from cultured CD4+ T cells was sequenced. MiXCR, run by TCRdb on the PCR reads, gives a single entry per CDR3 protein. The table shows some 21,000 distinct CDR3 sequences, with 46% occurring only once. The origin of this receptor is a human donor who had recovered from COVID-19. Source: CD4+ T cells from blood, cultured in vitro, taken about 7 months after SARS-CoV-2 vaccination. The chain uses TRBV6-5 and TRBJ1-6, with 9 bases aligning to TRBD1. CDR3 in amino acids: CASSYSGTGRSPLHF. DNA for the CDR3: TGTGCCAGCAGTTACTCTGGGACAGGGCGTTCACCCCTCCACTTT.